This T cell receptor beta chain was sequenced for a study of blood T cell repertoires in COVID-19. Study overall: T cells, B-cell-depleted T cells, or PBMCs supplied cDNA or gDNA.

This clone was counted only a few times. Assay: immunoSEQ multiplex PCR; the TCRdb copy retains only in-frame clones and omits some. The sample has 540,000 or so clones, roughly nine tenths seen once. Germline loops: CDR1 SNHLY, CDR2 FYNNEI. Trimming shortened V by 7 bases and J by 3 bases, and 10 bases separated the two germline ends. This CDR3 comprises 12 residues. This receptor was identified in a woman between 50 and 59 years old with COVID-19, enrolled during active disease. Sequencing used peripheral blood. The rearrangement uses TRBV2 and TRBJ2-7, with D tentatively TRBD2 (5 bases). The DNA of the CDR3 is TGTGCCAGCAAGATCGGGGACTACGAGCAGTACTTC. Translation gives CASKIGDYEQYF.